This record looks at one T cell receptor (beta chain) sequence and its context. Antigen: not known. The data were obtained in a study of blood T cells in healthy people across ages. Points from the study as a whole: Measured against age, TCR beta diversity per million T cells decreased in a roughly linear manner.

The CDR3 covers 16 residues. Germline V CDR1 and CDR2: LGHDT, YNNKEL (reference sequence). V was clipped by 1 base and J by 2 bases, with 12 bases between them. The second PCR ran about 6 to 12 cycles with a sample-barcoded 5' primer and J-beta primers. TCRdb re-called the 5' RACE reads with MiXCR, one entry per CDR3 protein. This sample has about 640,000 distinct CDR3 sequences, with approximately 59% found just once. This TCR came from a man aged 55 to 70 in good health. Sequenced input: blood. V and J are TRBV3-1 and TRBJ1-5; TRBD1 is a possible D gene (6 bases). The CDR3 protein is CASSQAGVWGNQPQHF. CDR3 DNA sequence: TGTGCCAGCAGCCAAGCAGGGGTGTGGGGCAATCAGCCCCAGCATTTT.